This is a list of T cell receptor beta chains from one sample in a study of beta chain features in type 1 diabetes. TCRdb's copy holds only in-frame clones and misses some; the assay was immunoSEQ multiplex PCR. The data show under 500,000 clones, 30% seen once. The sample consisted of naive CD4+ T cells from blood. These receptors originate from a man in his late teens or twenties in good health. CDR3s include the opening cysteine and the closing phenylalanine or tryptophan. The D gene is left open where the match is weak. Some rows have no size entry. The others give once, few or many, or a class for an expanded clone.

TRBV29-1	NA	TRBD1	TRBJ2-7	12	TGCAGCGCGGGACAGGGGTACTACGAGCAGTACTTC	CSAGQGYYEQYF
TRBV7-6	NA	TRBD1	TRBJ2-5	16	TGTGCCAGCAGCGGTATTCGTGGGACAGGGCGAGAGACCCAGTACTTC	CASSGIRGTGRETQYF
TRBV9	few	TRBD1	TRBJ2-5	13	TGTGCCAGCAGCGCGGGACAGCGAGAGACCCAGTACTTC	CASSAGQRETQYF
TRBV7-9	few	TRBD1	TRBJ2-5	18	TGTGCCAGCAGCTTAGTCGCCTGGGACAGGGGAGGAGGAGAGACCCAGTACTTC	CASSLVAWDRGGGETQYF
TRBV28	few	NA	TRBJ2-7	12	TGTGCCACGAAGGACATTTTCTACGAGCAGTACTTC	CATKDIFYEQYF
TRBV7-6	NA	NA	TRBJ2-7	14	TGTGCCAGCAGCTTAGCTGGAAAGGACTACGAGCAGTACTTC	CASSLAGKDYEQYF
TRBV5-4	few	NA	TRBJ2-1	14	TGTGCCAGCAGCCTCCTGGATGCCTACAATGAGCAGTTCTTC	CASSLLDAYNEQFF
TRBV7-2	NA	NA	TRBJ2-5	13	TGTGCCAGCAGCCCCGTGATAGGAGAGACCCAGTACTTC	CASSPVIGETQYF
TRBV7-2	NA	NA	TRBJ1-1	14	TGTGCCAGCAGCTTAGCGCCAGGGAACACTGAAGCTTTCTTT	CASSLAPGNTEAFF
TRBV6-5	NA	NA	TRBJ1-1	12	TGTGCCAGCAGTTACATGGGCACTGAAGCTTTCTTT	CASSYMGTEAFF
TRBV4-3	few	NA	TRBJ2-1	11	TGCGCCAGCAGCCGCGGGTTTGAGCAGTTCTTC	CASSRGFEQFF
TRBV4-3	NA	TRBD2	TRBJ2-7	18	TGCGCCAGCAGCCAAGATCCGGCGAATAGCGGGAGATTCTACGAGCAGTACTTC	CASSQDPANSGRFYEQYF
TRBV30	NA	NA	TRBJ2-7	14	TGTGCCTGGAGTGTGCTCGAACGGGGCTACGAGCAGTACTTC	CAWSVLERGYEQYF
TRBV5-1	NA	NA	TRBJ2-3	14	TGCGCCAGCAGCTTGAGGGGCGAGCTAGATACGCAGTATTTT	CASSLRGELDTQYF
TRBV5-1	NA	TRBD2	TRBJ2-5	17	TGCGCCAGCAGCTCGGGACTAGCGGGAGTCGAGGTAGAGACCCAGTACTTC	CASSSGLAGVEVETQYF
TRBV30	few	NA	TRBJ1-2	13	TGTGCCTGGAGTTCCGTCCTGGGCTATGGCTACACCTTC	CAWSSVLGYGYTF
TRBV29-1	few	NA	TRBJ1-2	14	TGCAGCGTTGATCCAGACAGGCTTAACTATGGCTACACCTTC	CSVDPDRLNYGYTF
TRBV30	few	NA	TRBJ2-7	12	TGTGCCTGGAGCCGGGTCTCCTACGAGCAGTACTTC	CAWSRVSYEQYF
TRBV9	NA	NA	TRBJ1-2	14	TGTGCCAGCAGCGTAGCGGACAGTGTCAATGGCTACACCTTC	CASSVADSVNGYTF
TRBV5-1	NA	TRBD1	TRBJ2-1	14	TGCGCCAGCAGCCATGGGACAGAATACAATGAGCAGTTCTTC	CASSHGTEYNEQFF
TRBV6-5	few	NA	TRBJ1-2	12	TGTGCCAGCAGTACCCTTAACTATGGCTACACCTTC	CASSTLNYGYTF
TRBV11-2	NA	NA	TRBJ1-1	12	TGTGCCAGCAGCTTAGTAGACACTGAAGCTTTCTTT	CASSLVDTEAFF
TRBV14	few	NA	TRBJ2-1	15	TGTGCCAGCAGCCAAGATCCGGACTTCTACAATGAGCAGTTCTTC	CASSQDPDFYNEQFF
TRBV4-1	few	NA	TRBJ2-1	17	TGCGCCAGCAGCCTTGGAGGGATACTCAGCTCCTACAATGAGCAGTTCTTC	CASSLGGILSSYNEQFF
TRBV30	NA	NA	TRBJ2-7	13	TGTGCCTGGAGCTTCGGACTCCTGAGCGAGCAGTACTTC	CAWSFGLLSEQYF
TRBV4-3	NA	NA	TRBJ1-5	15	TGCGCCAGCAGCTTTACCATCCAGGGAGGACAGCCCCAGCATTTT	CASSFTIQGGQPQHF
TRBV7-6	few	NA	TRBJ2-2	15	TGTGCCAGCAGCTTAGCCCAGGGGATCACCGGGGAGCTGTTTTTT	CASSLAQGITGELFF
TRBV4-1	NA	TRBD2	TRBJ2-3	15	TGCGCCAGCAGCCAAGATCAGCGGGAGAAGGATACGCAGTATTTT	CASSQDQREKDTQYF
TRBV14	NA	NA	TRBJ2-3	18	TGTGCCAGCAGCCAAGATCACGCGCGGACCATTCGCACAGATACGCAGTATTTT	CASSQDHARTIRTDTQYF
TRBV4-2	NA	NA	TRBJ2-6	15	TGTGCCAGCAGCCAAGGGACGTCTGGGGCCAACGTCCTGACTTTC	CASSQGTSGANVLTF
TRBV2	few	NA	TRBJ2-3	10	TGTGCCAGTGCTGCGGATACGCAGTATTTT	CASAADTQYF
TRBV30	NA	NA	TRBJ2-7	13	TGTGCCTGGAACAGGGGGGGATTCTACGAGCAGTACTTC	CAWNRGGFYEQYF
TRBV30	NA	NA	TRBJ1-5	13	TGTGCCTGGGGAGCCACAGGGAATCAGCCCCAGCATTTT	CAWGATGNQPQHF
TRBV7-2	NA	NA	TRBJ2-2	14	TGTGCCAGCAGCTTGAGGGGTAATCTCGGGGAGCTGTTTTTT	CASSLRGNLGELFF
TRBV10-2	NA	NA	TRBJ1-1	11	TGCGCCAGCAGCGGGGGGCTAGGTGCTTTCTTT	CASSGGLGAFF
TRBV5-4	NA	TRBD1	TRBJ2-5	14	TGTGCCAGCAGCGCTAGAGACAGGGTTGAGACCCAGTACTTC	CASSARDRVETQYF
TRBV4-1	few	NA	TRBJ2-7	9	TGCGCCAGCAGCCAAGTTCAGTACTTC	CASSQVQYF
TRBV9	NA	NA	TRBJ2-1	12	TGTGCCAGCAGCGTAGACCGGGACGAGCAGTTCTTC	CASSVDRDEQFF
TRBV7-8	once	NA	TRBJ2-7	14	TGTGCCAGCAGCCGCGACCGGAGCTCCTACGAGCAGTACTTC	CASSRDRSSYEQYF
TRBV30	few	NA	TRBJ1-2	14	TGTGCCTGGAGTGATGGGGCCTATAACTATGGCTACACCTTC	CAWSDGAYNYGYTF
TRBV7-2	NA	TRBD2	TRBJ2-7	14	TGTGCCAGCAGCCCGACGGGGGGGGTCTACGAGCAGTACTTC	CASSPTGGVYEQYF
TRBV9	NA	NA	TRBJ1-1	15	TGTGCCAGCAGCGTAGAGGCACAGGGTCACGCTGAAGCTTTCTTT	CASSVEAQGHAEAFF
TRBV7-9	few	NA	TRBJ2-1	13	TGTGCCAGCAGCACGATGGCTAGTACCGAGCAGTTCTTC	CASSTMASTEQFF
TRBV30	NA	NA	TRBJ2-1	14	TGTGCCTGGAGTATAAAAGCAGCTACAATGACGCAGTTCTTC	CAWSIKAATMTQFF
TRBV28	NA	TRBD1	TRBJ2-5	15	TGTGCCAGCAGGCCAGACAGGGGGGTGTGGGAGACCCAGTACTTC	CASRPDRGVWETQYF
TRBV7-2	NA	NA	TRBJ2-5	14	TGTGCCAGCAGCTTAGAGCCGTACCAAGAGACCCAGTACTTC	CASSLEPYQETQYF
TRBV30	NA	TRBD1	TRBJ1-5	14	TGTGCCTGGAGTCTACGACAGGGAAATCAGCCCCAGCATTTT	CAWSLRQGNQPQHF
TRBV29-1	few	NA	TRBJ1-3	15	TGCAGCGCCGGACGCGAGGGGAACACTGGAAACACCATATATTTT	CSAGREGNTGNTIYF
TRBV5-1	NA	NA	TRBJ2-3	14	TGCGCCAGCAGCTTGGGGGTTTCCACAGATACGCAGTATTTT	CASSLGVSTDTQYF
TRBV30	few	NA	TRBJ1-3	14	TGTGCCTGGAGTGGGACCTTCTCTGGAAACACCATATATTTT	CAWSGTFSGNTIYF
TRBV10-3	NA	TRBD2	TRBJ2-3	17	TGTGCCATCAGTGAAGGTAGCACTAGCGGGAGTCCAGATACGCAGTATTTT	CAISEGSTSGSPDTQYF
TRBV27	NA	NA	TRBJ2-3	16	TGTGCCAGCAGCCGGGTAGTGACGGGAGTTCCAGATACGCAGTATTTT	CASSRVVTGVPDTQYF
TRBV4-1	NA	NA	TRBJ2-4	12	TGCGCCAGCAGCCAAGGGTCAGCCCGCCAGTACTTC	CASSQGSARQYF
TRBV18	NA	NA	TRBJ2-7	14	TGTGCCAGCTCACCAGGGCGACAAGGTTACGAGCAGTACTTC	CASSPGRQGYEQYF
TRBV9	NA	NA	TRBJ2-5	13	TGTGCCAGCAGCGCGGGACGAATGGAGACCCAGTACTTC	CASSAGRMETQYF
TRBV19	few	NA	TRBJ2-2	14	TGTGCCAGTAGTATCGTCTACAACACCGGGGAGCTGTTTTTT	CASSIVYNTGELFF
TRBV18	few	NA	TRBJ2-1	12	TGTGCCAGCTCATCCATAACCGATGAGCAGTTCTTC	CASSSITDEQFF
TRBV29-1	few	TRBD2	TRBJ2-7	14	TGCAGCGTGGGGGGACTAGCGGGAGGCTACGAGCAGTACTTC	CSVGGLAGGYEQYF